These 9 T cell receptor beta chains came from one sample sequenced in a study of cytomegalovirus exposure and HLA in healthy donors. The study ran its PCR with 60 Vbeta and 13 Jbeta primers. Produced via immunoSEQ multiplex PCR; TCRdb's table is partial and in-frame only. The table includes fewer than 120,000 clones, 86% detected once. Sequenced sample: PBMCs. These receptors were obtained from a man between 35 and 55 years old in good health and CMV-seronegative.

CDR3 amino acids: CASSWGQGRIEPQHF. CDR3 nucleotides: TGTGCCAGCAGCTGGGGACAGGGCCGGATTGAGCCCCAGCATTTT. The V and J genes are TRBV7-8 and TRBJ1-5; 9 nucleotides align to TRBD1. V lost 4 bases and J lost 8; bases outside the gene matches: 9. The CDR3 covers 15 residues. Germline V gene data show CDR1 as SGHVS and CDR2 as FQNEAQ.

The V gene is TRBV6-1, the J gene TRBJ1-5; D remains unclear. V lost 0 bases, J lost 7 bases, and 7 bases lay in between. The CDR3 loop spans 13 amino acids. Germline values: CDR1 MNHNS, CDR2 SASEGT. The CDR3 protein is CASSEALRQPQHF. CDR3 nucleotide sequence: TGTGCCAGCAGTGAAGCGCTTCGGCAGCCCCAGCATTTT.

This chain joins TRBV5-4 and TRBJ1-1, with D possibly matching TRBD1 (5 bases). Germline lookup yields CDR1 SGHNT and CDR2 YYREEE (reference sequence). The CDR3 consists of 14 residues. V shed 4 bases and J shed 5 bases, with 15 bases lying between them. In DNA, the CDR3 is TGTGCCAGCAGCGCAACGGGGGGGATAACTGAAGCTTTCTTT. This translates into CASSATGGITEAFF.

The chain is built from TRBV28 and TRBJ1-5, with 9 bases matching TRBD1. This CDR3 is built from 16 residues. CDR1 is MDHEN and CDR2 is SYDVKM in the germline V gene. V gave up 3 bases and J gave up 4 bases; unmatched junction bases: 7. The CDR3 DNA reads TGTGCCAGCAGTTTGTACAGGGGGCGCGGGAATCAGCCCCAGCATTTT. It is translated as CASSLYRGRGNQPQHF.

On this clone: The junction does not match germline at one end; this may be a read error. J is TRBJ2-4 and V is TRBV19; D not resolved. Germline CDR1 reads LNHDA; CDR2 reads SQIVND (reference sequence). The CDR3 runs to 12 residues. CDR3 in amino acids: CASSIGTAYADF. CDR3 bases: TGTGCCAGTAGTATAGGAACAGCCTACGCAGACTTC.

This clone was counted once. The chain combines TRBV9 with TRBJ1-1; TRBD1 aligns across 7 bases. In germline, CDR1 is SGDLS, CDR2 YYNGEE. The length of the CDR3 is 15 residues. Trimming removed 3 bases from V and 1 base from J; junction bases left unmatched: 6. The CDR3 sequence: CASSDFPGGNTEAFF. Here the CDR3 DNA reads TGTGCCAGCAGCGATTTTCCAGGGGGGAACACTGAAGCTTTCTTT.

This clone showed up just a few times. V gene TRBV7-9 combines with J gene TRBJ1-4; D remains ambiguous. Germline CDR1 reads SEHNR; CDR2 reads FQNEAQ (reference sequence). The CDR3 runs 15 residues. V lost 4 bases and J lost 6, with 15 bases in between. The CDR3 loop reads CASSSFQGDYEKLFF. The CDR3, as DNA: TGTGCCAGCAGCTCCTTCCAAGGAGACTATGAAAAACTGTTTTTT.

The CDR3 spells CASSYYRDRRNYGYTF. The CDR3 region has the DNA TGTGCCAGCAGTTATTACCGGGACAGGAGAAACTATGGCTACACCTTC. The gene calls are TRBV5-6 and TRBJ1-2; TRBD1 aligns across 8 bases. J was trimmed by 2 bases and V by 5 bases; bases with no gene match: 11. This CDR3 contains 16 residues. CDR1 SGHDT and CDR2 YYEEEE come from the germline V gene.

There are a few counts of this clone. CDR3 sequence: CASSSTGGSNQPQHF. CDR3 bases: TGTGCCAGCAGTTCCACAGGGGGCAGCAATCAGCCCCAGCATTTT. The chain joins TRBV6-5 to TRBJ1-5, with TRBD1 matching 9 bases. The V gene end was trimmed by 4 bases and the J gene end by 1 base; junction bases not matched to a gene: 2. Germline CDR1 reads MNHEY; CDR2 reads SVGAGI. The CDR3 contains 15 residues.